This T cell receptor beta chain stems from a study of breast tumors, draining lymph nodes, adjacent tissues. Study results and caveats: Luminal-like breast cancer showed significantly greater tumor-nontumor repertoire similarity than basal-like breast cancer did. Tumors had less TCR diversity than lymph nodes, more than nontumor tissue.

Axillary draining lymph nodes of breast cancer patients supplied the node samples. With respect to this clonotype: Its antigen is not identified.

Using its own MiXCR run on the multiplex PCR reads, TCRdb lists one record per CDR3 protein. The sample has under 150,000 distinct CDR3 sequences, 20% to 25% seen once. This clonotype was obtained from a female donor with breast cancer. Some clones in this sample may be carry-over from other donors' samples. The sample was axillary lymph node tissue.

The DNA for the CDR3 is TGTGCCAGCAGCTCCTCACTAGCGGGAGTATCAGATACGCAGTATTTT. Translation gives CASSSSLAGVSDTQYF. The chain links TRBV27 to TRBJ2-3, with TRBD2 matching over 11 bases. Germline V gene data show CDR1 as MNHEY and CDR2 as SMNVEV (reference sequence). This CDR3 region has 16 residues. After removal of 6 bases from V and 4 bases from J, the junction contained 9 bases not matched to a gene.